This is a list of T cell receptor beta chains from one sample in a study of CD8+CD57+ T cells in acquired aplastic anemia. TCRdb passed the reads through MiXCR, listing each CDR3 protein once. The data contain about 180,000 distinct CDR3 sequences, around 50% of them singletons. The sample taken for sequencing was sorted CD4+, CD8+, or CD8+CD57+ T cells (not recorded which) from PBMCs. All receptors derive from a human donor with aplastic anemia. Both conserved end residues are part of each CDR3. Only some rows state a clone size, as once, few, many or a class for expanded clones.

-	TRBJ2-7	13	TRBV14	CASSQERVDEQYF
-	TRBJ1-1	14	TRBV19	CASSIVGGGTEAFF
-	TRBJ2-1	15	TRBV19	CASSFGTPSYNEQFF
-	TRBJ2-3	16	TRBV12-3/TRBV12-4	CASSPSVSGSTDTQYF
-	TRBJ2-6	18	TRBV7-3	CASSAVVDRRSGANVLTF
few	TRBJ2-7	13	TRBV3-1	CASSQGQGREQYF
many	TRBJ2-1	15	TRBV10-1	CASSAGQGSYNEQFF
-	TRBJ1-5	15	TRBV19	CASSWGGRGNQPQHF
many	TRBJ2-1	15	TRBV7-6	CASSSGQRTYNEQFF
-	TRBJ1-4	13	TRBV3-1	CASSRGGSEKLFF
many	TRBJ1-1	15	TRBV5-5	CASSGTGRVNTEAFF
-	TRBJ2-5	13	TRBV7-9	CASSFGTEETQYF
-	TRBJ2-7	14	TRBV19	CASTRTGGSFEQYF
-	TRBJ1-1	15	TRBV4-1	CASSPRDLPNTEAFF
-	TRBJ1-1	13	TRBV7-2	CASSLVGTTEAFF
many	TRBJ1-3	15	TRBV2	CASSRDQGTGNTIYF
-	TRBJ1-3	13	TRBV7-6	CASSLADRNTIYF
few	TRBJ2-3	14	TRBV2	CASSEVGAPGTQYF
-	TRBJ1-4	18	TRBV5-1	CASSLAWGGSATNEKLFF
once	TRBJ2-7	14	TRBV20-1	CSARDGTGAYEQYF
-	TRBJ2-3	14	TRBV2	CASLGGLVADTQYF
few	TRBJ1-1	9	TRBV19	CAAGTEAFF
-	TRBJ1-2	13	TRBV24-1	CATSESGIDGYTF
many	TRBJ1-5	14	TRBV12-3/TRBV12-4	CASSAVTLNQPQHF
few	TRBJ1-5	18	TRBV6-2/TRBV6-3	CASSYGWKGSEGNQPQHF
few	TRBJ2-5	16	TRBV20-1	CSARGLARPRGETQYF
many	TRBJ1-2	12	TRBV29-1	CSAEPGGYGYTF
many	TRBJ2-3	15	TRBV7-9	CASSLTSGGGDTQYF
-	TRBJ2-1	14	TRBV12-3/TRBV12-4	CASRGQTGNDEQFF
many	TRBJ2-3	15	TRBV9	CASSVGVGGQKTQYF
-	TRBJ2-7	15	TRBV7-6	CASSLEKWGASEQYF
-	TRBJ1-5	16	TRBV2	CASSTRRQGGNQPQHF
-	TRBJ2-7	17	TRBV19	CASSILAGGPGGYEQYF
many	TRBJ2-5	18	TRBV11-2	CASSPHGQGGSRQETQYF
-	TRBJ1-4	15	TRBV5-6	CASSFRQGLNEKLFF
-	TRBJ1-2	13	TRBV2	CASISDFNYGYTF